Here is one TCR beta chain with its context. The sample holds other DNA sequences that translate to the same CDR3. The V and J ends lost 5 bases and 3 bases, in that order; junction bases with no gene match: 5. The CDR3 contains 16 residues. Germline assignment: CDR1 SGHTA and CDR2 FQGNSA. Profiling relied on immunoSEQ multiplex PCR, and the TCRdb table lists in-frame clones only, not all of them. The table includes 150,000 or so clones, roughly four fifths detected once. The source of the sample is a study of blood T cell repertoires in COVID-19. Study details: Sites in the United States, Italy and Spain provided acute and convalescent COVID-19 samples. The cDNA or gDNA used as material had been derived from T cells, B-cell-depleted T cells, or PBMCs.

The TCR comes from a human donor with acute or convalescent COVID-19. The donor label of this sample is uncertain. The rearrangement joins TRBV7-2 to TRBJ2-5, with TRBD2 matching over 14 bases. Sequencing input: peripheral blood. CDR3 residues: CASSQGLAGGKETQYF. CDR3 sequence (DNA): TGTGCCAGCAGCCAAGGACTAGCGGGGGGAAAAGAGACCCAGTACTTC.